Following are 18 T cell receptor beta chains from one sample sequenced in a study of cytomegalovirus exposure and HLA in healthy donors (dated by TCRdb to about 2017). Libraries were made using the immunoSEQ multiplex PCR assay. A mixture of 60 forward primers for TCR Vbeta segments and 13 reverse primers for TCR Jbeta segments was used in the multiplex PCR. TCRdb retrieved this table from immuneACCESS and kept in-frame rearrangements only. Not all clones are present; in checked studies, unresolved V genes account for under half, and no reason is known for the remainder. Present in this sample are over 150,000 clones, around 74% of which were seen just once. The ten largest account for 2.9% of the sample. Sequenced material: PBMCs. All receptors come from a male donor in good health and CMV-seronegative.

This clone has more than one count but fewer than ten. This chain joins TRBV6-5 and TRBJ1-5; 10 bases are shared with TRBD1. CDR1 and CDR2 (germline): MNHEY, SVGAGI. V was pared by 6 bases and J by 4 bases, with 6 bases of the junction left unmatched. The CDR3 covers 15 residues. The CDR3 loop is CASSLRGQGNQPQHF. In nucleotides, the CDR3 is TGTGCCAGCAGCTTACGGGGACAGGGGAATCAGCCCCAGCATTTT.

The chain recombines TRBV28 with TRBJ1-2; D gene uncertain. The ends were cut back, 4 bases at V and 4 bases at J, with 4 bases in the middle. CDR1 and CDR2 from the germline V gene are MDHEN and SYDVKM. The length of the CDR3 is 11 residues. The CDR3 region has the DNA TGTGCCAGCAGTTCCCTCTATGGCTACACCTTC. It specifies CASSSLYGYTF.

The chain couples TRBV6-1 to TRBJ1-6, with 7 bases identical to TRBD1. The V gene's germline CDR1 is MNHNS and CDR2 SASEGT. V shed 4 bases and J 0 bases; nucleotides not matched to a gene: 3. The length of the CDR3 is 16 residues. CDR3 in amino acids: CASSAQGVSYNSPLHF. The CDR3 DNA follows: TGTGCCAGCAGTGCGCAGGGGGTCTCCTATAATTCACCCCTCCACTTT.

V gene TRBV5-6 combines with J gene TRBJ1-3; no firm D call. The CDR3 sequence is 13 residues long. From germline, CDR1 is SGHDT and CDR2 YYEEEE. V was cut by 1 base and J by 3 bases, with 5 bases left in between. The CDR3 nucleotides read TGTGCCAGCAGCTTGCTAGGTGGAAACACCATATATTTT. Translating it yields CASSLLGGNTIYF.

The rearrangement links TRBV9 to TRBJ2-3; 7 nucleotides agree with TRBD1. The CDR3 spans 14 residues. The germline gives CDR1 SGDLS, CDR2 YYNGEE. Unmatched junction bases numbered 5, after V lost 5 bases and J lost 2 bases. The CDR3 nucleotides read TGTGCCAGCAGGGGACAGAGGGCCACAGATACGCAGTATTTT. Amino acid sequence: CASRGQRATDTQYF.

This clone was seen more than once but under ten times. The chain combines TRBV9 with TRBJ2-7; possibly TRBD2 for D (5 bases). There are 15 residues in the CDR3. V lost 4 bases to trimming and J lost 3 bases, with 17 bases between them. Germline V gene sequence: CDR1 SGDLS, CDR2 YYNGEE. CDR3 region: CASSISPGEYYEQYF. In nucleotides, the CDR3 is TGTGCCAGCAGCATTAGCCCCGGGGAGTACTACGAGCAGTACTTC.

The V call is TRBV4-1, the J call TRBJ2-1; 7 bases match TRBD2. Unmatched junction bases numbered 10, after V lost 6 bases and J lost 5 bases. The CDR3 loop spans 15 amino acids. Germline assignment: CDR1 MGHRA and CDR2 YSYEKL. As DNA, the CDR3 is TGCGCCAGCAGTCACGGGACTATTTCCCACAATGAGCAGTTCTTC. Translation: CASSHGTISHNEQFF.

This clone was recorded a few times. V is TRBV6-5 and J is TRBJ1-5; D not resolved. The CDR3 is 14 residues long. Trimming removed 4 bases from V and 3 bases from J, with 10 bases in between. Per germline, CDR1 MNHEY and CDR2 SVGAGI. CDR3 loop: CASSSPTANQPQHF. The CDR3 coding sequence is TGTGCCAGCAGTTCCCCCACAGCCAATCAGCCCCAGCATTTT.

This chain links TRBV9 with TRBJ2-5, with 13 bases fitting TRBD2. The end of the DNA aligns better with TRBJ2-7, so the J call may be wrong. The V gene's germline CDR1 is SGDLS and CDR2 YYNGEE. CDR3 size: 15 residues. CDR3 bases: TGTGCCAGCAGCCAACTAGCGGGGGGGCCCTACGAGCAGTACTTC. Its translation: CASSQLAGGPYEQYF.

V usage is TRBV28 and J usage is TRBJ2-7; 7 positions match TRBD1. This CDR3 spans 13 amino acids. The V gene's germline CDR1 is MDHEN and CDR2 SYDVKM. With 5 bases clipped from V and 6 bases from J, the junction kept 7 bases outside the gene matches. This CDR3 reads CASSRTQGLEQYF. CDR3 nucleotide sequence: TGTGCCAGCAGTCGGACACAGGGGCTCGAGCAGTACTTC.

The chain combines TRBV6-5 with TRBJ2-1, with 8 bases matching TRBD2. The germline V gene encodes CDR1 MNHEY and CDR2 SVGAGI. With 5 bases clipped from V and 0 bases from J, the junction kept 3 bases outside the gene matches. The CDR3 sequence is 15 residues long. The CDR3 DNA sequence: TGTGCCAGCAGTAAGCGGGAGAGCTCCTACAATGAGCAGTTCTTC. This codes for CASSKRESSYNEQFF.

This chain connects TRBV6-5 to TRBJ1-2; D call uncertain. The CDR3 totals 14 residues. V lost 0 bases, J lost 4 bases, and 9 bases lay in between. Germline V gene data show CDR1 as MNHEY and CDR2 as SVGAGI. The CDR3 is CASSYSVRGYGYTF. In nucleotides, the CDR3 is TGTGCCAGCAGTTACTCCGTCCGGGGCTATGGCTACACCTTC.

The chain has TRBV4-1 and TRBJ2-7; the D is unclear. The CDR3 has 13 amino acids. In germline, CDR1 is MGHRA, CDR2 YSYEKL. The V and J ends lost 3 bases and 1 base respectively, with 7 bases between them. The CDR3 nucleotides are TGCGCCAGCAGCCAGTATTCTTCCTACGAGCAGTACTTC. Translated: CASSQYSSYEQYF.

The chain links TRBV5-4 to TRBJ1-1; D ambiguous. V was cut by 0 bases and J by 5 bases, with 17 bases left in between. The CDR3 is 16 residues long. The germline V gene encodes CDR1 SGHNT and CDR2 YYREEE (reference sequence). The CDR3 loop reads CASSLDGRMVGTEAFF. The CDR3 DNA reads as TGTGCCAGCAGCTTGGATGGGAGGATGGTGGGGACTGAAGCTTTCTTT.

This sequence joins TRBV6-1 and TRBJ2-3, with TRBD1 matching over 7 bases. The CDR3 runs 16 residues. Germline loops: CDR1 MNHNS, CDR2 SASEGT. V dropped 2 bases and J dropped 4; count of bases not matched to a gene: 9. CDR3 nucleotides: TGTGCCAGCAGTGAAAACCCCTACGACAGGGCAGATACGCAGTATTTT. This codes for CASSENPYDRADTQYF.

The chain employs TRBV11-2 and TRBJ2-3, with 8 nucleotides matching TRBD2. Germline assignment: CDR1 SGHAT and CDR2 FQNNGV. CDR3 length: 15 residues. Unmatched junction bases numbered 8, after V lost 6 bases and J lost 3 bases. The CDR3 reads CASSNRGLATDTQYF. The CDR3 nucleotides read TGTGCCAGCAGTAACCGAGGACTAGCAACAGATACGCAGTATTTT.

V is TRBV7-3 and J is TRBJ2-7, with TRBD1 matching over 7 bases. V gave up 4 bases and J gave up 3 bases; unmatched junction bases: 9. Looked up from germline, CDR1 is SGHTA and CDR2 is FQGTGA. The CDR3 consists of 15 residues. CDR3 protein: CASSSLPGQSYEQYF. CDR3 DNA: TGTGCCAGCAGCTCCCTGCCGGGACAGAGCTACGAGCAGTACTTC.

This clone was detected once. The CDR3 nucleotides are TGTGCCAGCAGCCCCGGTCCAGATACGCAGTATTTT. It yields the protein CASSPGPDTQYF. The chain employs TRBV7-9 and TRBJ2-3, with D unclear. In germline, CDR1 is SEHNR, CDR2 FQNEAQ (reference sequence). The CDR3 loop spans 12 amino acids. V shed 5 bases and J shed 4 bases, with 7 bases lying between them.